Presented here are 29 T cell receptor beta chains from one specimen sequenced in a study of metastatic and nonmetastatic thyroid tumors. TCRdb ran MiXCR on the PCR reads. The table includes roughly 33,000 clones, roughly 18% detected once. Thyroid surgery was preceded by no treatment in any patient. Sequenced material: blood. These receptor sequences come from a female donor with papillary thyroid cancer or a benign thyroid nodule (not recorded which). Some clones in this sample may be carry-over from other donors' samples.

This clone came up many times. This chain joins TRBV5-1 and TRBJ2-3; possible D gene TRBD2, 6 bases. The CDR3 runs to 13 residues. Germline CDR1 SGHRS, CDR2 YFSETQ. V lost 4 bases and J 8 bases, leaving 14 bases between the germline ends. In nucleotides, the CDR3 is TGCGCCAGCAGCCTCGGGACTCAGTCTACGCAGTATTTT. Translated: CASSLGTQSTQYF.

This clone is medium-sized within its sample. The chain employs TRBV27 and TRBJ2-1; no clear D gene. The V end lost 2 bases, the J end lost 0 bases, and 8 bases lay between the germline ends. This CDR3 has 15 amino acids. Germline V CDR1 and CDR2: MNHEY, SMNVEV (reference sequence). CDR3 coding DNA: TGTGCCAGCAGTTTAATATTTGCCTCCTACAATGAGCAGTTCTTC. Amino acid sequence: CASSLIFASYNEQFF.

This clone was detected many times. The chain carries TRBV6-1 and TRBJ2-1, with TRBD2 matching over 7 bases. The CDR3 is 16 residues long. The germline V gene has CDR1 MNHNS and CDR2 SASEGT. Trimming at V came to 5 bases and at J to 0 bases, leaving 7 bases not matched to a gene. CDR3 sequence (DNA): TGTGCCAGCAGTCAAATTAGCGGGCACTCCTACAATGAGCAGTTCTTC. This codes for CASSQISGHSYNEQFF.

This clone was found many times. The gene calls are TRBV24-1 and TRBJ2-5; 7 nucleotides match TRBD1. Looked up from germline, CDR1 is KGHDR and CDR2 is SFDVKD. CDR3 length: 15 residues. V shed 4 bases and J 5 bases; nucleotides not matched to a gene: 9. The CDR3 DNA follows: TGTGCCACCAGTGACCCTAGACAGGGATGGGAGACCCAGTACTTC. It is translated as CATSDPRQGWETQYF.

The chain recombines TRBV7-6 with TRBJ1-3; no definite D call. Germline CDR1 SGHVS, CDR2 FNYEAQ. V was pared by 1 base and J by 0 bases, with 7 bases between. This CDR3 has 15 residues. The CDR3, as DNA: TGTGCCAGCAGCTTAGAACGGGGCTCTGGAAACACCATATATTTT. It yields the protein CASSLERGSGNTIYF.

There are many counts of this clone. The J gene is TRBJ2-2, the V gene TRBV18; D unresolved. V was trimmed by 2 bases and J by 1 base, leaving 23 bases between them. The CDR3 length is 20 residues. In germline, CDR1 is KGHSH, CDR2 LQKENI. The CDR3 reads CASSPRNLGFQFKNTGELFF. The CDR3 DNA reads as TGTGCCAGCTCACCAAGGAATCTAGGGTTTCAATTTAAGAACACCGGGGAGCTGTTTTTT.

This clone was counted only a few times. V and J are TRBV27 and TRBJ2-2, with D unresolved. Per the germline V gene, CDR1 is MNHEY and CDR2 is SMNVEV (reference sequence). This CDR3 has 13 residues. Between the trimmed V and J ends, which lost 4 bases and 7 bases, there was a span of 10 bases. The CDR3 nucleotides read TGTGCCAGCAGTTATAACACCGTCGGGGAGCTGTTTTTT. Amino acid sequence: CASSYNTVGELFF.

The CDR3 loop is CASSLDRWGTEAFF. CDR3 nucleotide sequence: TGTGCCAGCTCACTGGACAGGTGGGGCACTGAAGCTTTCTTT. The chain uses TRBV18 and TRBJ1-1; TRBD1 matches 7 bases. The germline V gene encodes CDR1 KGHSH and CDR2 LQKENI. V lost 4 bases and J lost 4; bases outside the gene matches: 6. This CDR3 is 14 amino acids long.

This clone was counted at least ten times. The gene calls are TRBV5-1 and TRBJ2-3; 8 nucleotides line up with TRBD2. The CDR3 is made up of 18 amino acids. The germline gives CDR1 SGHRS, CDR2 YFSETQ. V was clipped by 4 bases and J by 1 base; unmatched bases: 14. Here the CDR3 reads CASSVGAPAGAGTDTQYF. The CDR3 region has the DNA TGCGCCAGCAGCGTAGGGGCACCAGCGGGAGCCGGCACAGATACGCAGTATTTT.

This clone was observed many times. The chain carries TRBV29-1 and TRBJ2-2, with D hard to call. This CDR3 is built from 14 residues. Germline V lookup: CDR1 SQVTM, CDR2 ANQGSEA. Trimming stripped 4 bases from V and 5 bases from J, with 14 bases between. CDR3 nucleotides: TGCAGCGTTGGGGGTCAAAGAACGACCGGGGAGCTGTTTTTT. This gives the protein CSVGGQRTTGELFF.

The table lists this clone with many counts. The chain is built from TRBV10-2 and TRBJ2-5, with 10 positions matching TRBD2. The germline gives CDR1 WSHSY, CDR2 SAAADI. V lost 8 bases, J lost 2 bases, and 8 bases stayed unmatched. The CDR3 extends over 15 amino acids. CDR3 sequence: CASEAGGPPQETQYF. Written as DNA, the CDR3 is TGCGCCAGCGAAGCGGGAGGGCCCCCTCAAGAGACCCAGTACTTC.

The J gene is TRBJ2-7, the V gene TRBV11-3; D unresolved. This CDR3 has 12 amino acids. Trimming removed 5 bases from V and 3 bases from J, with 8 bases in between. Germline V gene lookup returns CDR1 SGHNT and CDR2 YENEEA. The CDR3 nucleotides read TGTGCCAGCAGCCGGTCAGGCTACGAGCAGTACTTC. Protein sequence: CASSRSGYEQYF.

This clone was recorded many times. Other DNA sequences in the same sample also yield this CDR3. J is TRBJ1-2 and V is TRBV15, with D perhaps matching TRBD1 (6 bases). The ends were cut back, 0 bases at V and 3 bases at J, with 8 bases in the middle. This CDR3 contains 14 residues. CDR1 LNHNV and CDR2 YYDKDF come from the germline V gene (reference sequence). DNA of the CDR3: TGTGCCACCAGCAGAGACAGGGGAGACTATGGCTACACCTTC. Translating it yields CATSRDRGDYGYTF.

The V and J genes are TRBV24-1 and TRBJ2-2; D is undetermined. V was clipped by 6 bases and J by 3 bases, with 13 bases between them. Germline CDR1 KGHDR, CDR2 SFDVKD. CDR3 length: 15 residues. The CDR3 DNA reads as TGTGCCACCAGTAGCCTTACGGCGGACACCGGGGAGCTGTTTTTT. Protein: CATSSLTADTGELFF.

The chain recombines TRBV12-3 or TRBV12-4 with TRBJ2-3, with D perhaps matching TRBD1 or TRBD2 (5 bases each). CDR3 length: 15 residues. V lost 5 bases, J lost 7 bases, and 19 bases lay in between. This CDR3 reads CASSPRDGRAYTQYF. CDR3 nucleotides: TGTGCCAGCAGTCCGAGGGACGGTCGTGCTTATACGCAGTATTTT.

This clone was observed at least ten times. The chain uses TRBV11-2 and TRBJ2-1; D not certain. Trimming pared 4 bases from V and 9 bases from J, leaving 13 bases between. The CDR3 has 13 amino acids. CDR1 is SGHAT and CDR2 is FQNNGV in the germline V gene. The CDR3 is CASSSASGLEQFF. The DNA of the CDR3 is TGTGCCAGCAGCTCTGCCTCTGGGCTTGAGCAGTTCTTC.

This clone was observed at least ten times. V gene TRBV7-9 combines with J gene TRBJ1-2; D is possibly TRBD1 (5 bases). V was cut by 1 base and J by 5 bases, with 14 bases left in between. CDR1 is SEHNR, CDR2 FQNEAQ, per germline (reference sequence). This CDR3 is 15 amino acids long. CDR3: CASSLDEVGRYGYTF. The CDR3 DNA reads TGTGCCAGCAGCTTAGACGAGGTGGGACGATATGGCTACACCTTC.

This clone was recorded many times. The chain joins TRBV20-1 to TRBJ2-7; 11 nucleotides align to TRBD2. The CDR3 runs to 14 residues. Germline CDR1 DFQATT, CDR2 SNEGSKA (reference sequence). Trimming cost V 5 bases and J 6 bases; bases outside gene matches: 9. The CDR3 sequence is CSAAGVAGGGEQYF. CDR3 DNA: TGCAGTGCTGCGGGGGTAGCGGGAGGGGGCGAGCAGTACTTC.

This clone was seen many times. The V and J genes are TRBV5-8 and TRBJ2-3; the match to TRBD2 covers 8 bases. With 2 bases clipped from V and 2 bases from J, the junction kept 4 bases outside the gene matches. The CDR3 is 15 residues long. CDR1 is SGHTS, CDR2 YDEGEE, per germline. Here the CDR3 reads CASSFPGGITDTQYF. DNA of the CDR3: TGTGCCAGCAGCTTTCCGGGGGGGATCACAGATACGCAGTATTTT.

The gene calls are TRBV20-1 and TRBJ1-2, with D perhaps matching TRBD1 (6 bases). V was pared by 0 bases and J by 7 bases, with 15 bases between. This CDR3 is built from 14 residues. Germline loops: CDR1 DFQATT, CDR2 SNEGSKA (reference sequence). The CDR3 sequence: CSARDRQGRSGYTF. CDR3 coding DNA: TGCAGTGCTAGAGATCGGCAGGGGAGGTCTGGCTACACCTTC.

The chain recombines TRBV6-5 with TRBJ1-1; TRBD1 is a possible D gene (5 bases). The CDR3 runs 15 residues. V was pared by 4 bases and J by 11 bases, with 23 bases between. Germline CDR1 reads MNHEY; CDR2 reads SVGAGI. CDR3 amino acids: CASSLIRRSAAGAFF. Here the CDR3 DNA reads TGTGCCAGCAGTTTGATTCGTAGGTCGGCAGCAGGGGCTTTCTTT.

This clone was counted at least ten times. This chain joins TRBV20-1 and TRBJ1-2, with a possible D match to TRBD1 (6 bases). The V end lost 6 bases, the J end lost 7 bases, and 30 bases lay between the germline ends. The CDR3 sequence is 17 residues long. CDR1 is DFQATT, CDR2 SNEGSKA, per germline (reference sequence). The CDR3 region has the DNA TGCAGTGCGCAGGGGTCGGGAGCCGGGGATTCATGGGCTGGCTACACCTTC. Encoded protein: CSAQGSGAGDSWAGYTF.

This clone has only a few counts. The chain carries TRBV20-1 and TRBJ2-7; 9 positions match TRBD2. Germline V lookup: CDR1 DFQATT, CDR2 SNEGSKA (reference sequence). The V gene end was trimmed by 5 bases and the J gene end by 5 bases; junction bases not matched to a gene: 10. The CDR3 is 14 residues long. DNA for the CDR3: TGCAGTGCTCCAAATCCCGGGACTAGCAACGAGCAGTACTTC. Translation: CSAPNPGTSNEQYF.

This clone was observed many times. In nucleotides, the CDR3 is TGCAGTGCTAGAGACCGGTCGGACGGAAAAGTAGCCAAAAACATTCAGTACTTC. Its translation: CSARDRSDGKVAKNIQYF. The chain is built from TRBV20-1 and TRBJ2-4; D gene uncertain. The CDR3 consists of 18 residues. Germline CDR1 reads DFQATT; CDR2 reads SNEGSKA (reference sequence). The ends were cut back, 0 bases at V and 0 bases at J, with 18 bases in the middle.

About this clone: A read error is possible here, since a much larger clone lies one base away. The chain is built from TRBV24-1 and TRBJ2-3, with a weak D call TRBD2 (6 bases). The CDR3 loop spans 13 amino acids. In germline, CDR1 is KGHDR, CDR2 SFDVKD. The CDR3 DNA sequence: TGTGCCACCGATAGCGGCCCCACAGACACGCAGTATTTT. It translates to CATDSGPTDTQYF.

The sample holds many counts of this clone. The rearrangement links TRBV11-2 to TRBJ2-7, with D possibly being TRBD2 (5 bases). The germline CDR1 and CDR2 sequences are SGHAT and FQNNGV. The CDR3 length is 14 residues. V lost 1 base, J lost 4 bases, and 11 bases lay in between. CDR3 region: CASSLGTGKYEQYF. The CDR3 nucleotides are TGTGCCAGCAGCTTAGGTACGGGAAAATACGAGCAGTACTTC. Full variable domain (missing parts from reference TRBV11-2 and TRBJ2-7): EAGVAQSPRYKIIEKRQSVAFWCNPISGHATLYWYQQILGQGPKLLIQFQNNGVVDDSQLPKDRFSAERLKGVDSTLKIQPAKLEDSAVYLCASSLGTGKYEQYFGPGTRLTVT.

This clone came up a few times. A read error may explain this, as a much larger clone is one base away. The sample holds other DNA sequences that translate to the same CDR3. This sequence joins TRBV5-1 and TRBJ2-3; D gene unclear. V shed 4 bases and J shed 5 bases, with 11 bases lying between them. The CDR3 sequence is 13 residues long. Per the germline V gene, CDR1 is SGHRS and CDR2 is YFSETQ. For the CDR3, the DNA is TGCGCCAGCAGCCCCCCCTCCGGAGATACGCAGTATTTT. This codes for CASSPPSGDTQYF.

In regard to this clone: Since no conserved phenylalanine or tryptophan closes the CDR3, a read error is the likely cause. This rearrangement joins TRBV20-1 to TRBJ2-5; D is perhaps TRBD1 or TRBD2 (6 bases each). This CDR3 contains 15 residues. The germline V gene has CDR1 DFQATT and CDR2 SNEGSKA (reference sequence). V lost 5 bases and J 0 bases, leaving 16 bases between the germline ends. CDR3 in amino acids: CSAQHGGTYQETQYL. For the CDR3, the DNA is TGCAGTGCTCAGCACGGGGGCACGTACCAAGAGACCCAGTACTTA.

This rearrangement joins TRBV20-1 to TRBJ2-3, with no clear D. The V gene lost 4 bases and the J gene lost 0 bases, with 23 bases spanning the gap. The CDR3 loop spans 18 amino acids. Germline V gives CDR1 DFQATT, CDR2 SNEGSKA (reference sequence). CDR3 sequence reads: CSAMVAPGPTISTDTQYF. CDR3 coding DNA: TGCAGTGCTATGGTCGCCCCCGGACCTACGATTAGCACAGATACGCAGTATTTT.